This TCR beta chain derives from a study of breast tumors, draining lymph nodes, adjacent tissues. This clonotype was detected many times. TCRdb redid the calling of the multiplex PCR reads with MiXCR, one entry per CDR3 protein. The table includes around 43,000 distinct CDR3 sequences, about 23% detected once. The CDR3 loop spans 18 amino acids. V shed 1 base and J 3 bases; nucleotides not matched to a gene: 6. CDR1 is MGHRA, CDR2 YSYEKL, per germline. This TCR derives from a female donor with breast cancer. Some clones in this sample may be carry-over from other donors' samples. The sequenced sample was breast tumor tissue. This chain connects TRBV4-1 to TRBJ2-2; the match to TRBD2 covers 12 bases. This CDR3 is CASSQASLAGGHTGELFF. CDR3 DNA sequence: TGCGCCAGCAGCCAAGCCTCGCTAGCGGGGGGGCACACCGGGGAGCTGTTTTTT.